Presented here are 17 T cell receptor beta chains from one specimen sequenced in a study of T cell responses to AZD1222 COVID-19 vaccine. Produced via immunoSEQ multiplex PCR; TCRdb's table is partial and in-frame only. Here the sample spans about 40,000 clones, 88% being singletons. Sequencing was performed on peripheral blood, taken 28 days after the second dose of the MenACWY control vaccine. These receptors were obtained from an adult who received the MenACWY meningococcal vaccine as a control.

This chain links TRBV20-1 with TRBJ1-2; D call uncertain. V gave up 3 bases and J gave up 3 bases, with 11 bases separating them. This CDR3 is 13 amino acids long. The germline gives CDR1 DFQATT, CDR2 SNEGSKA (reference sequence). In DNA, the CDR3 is TGCAGTGCTAGTAGTCCCCCGGACTATGGCTACACCTTC. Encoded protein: CSASSPPDYGYTF.

CDR3 sequence (DNA): TGTGCCAGCAGCCCACCCCCAGGGGCAAGGGAGCAGTACTTC. Protein sequence: CASSPPPGAREQYF. This chain links TRBV9 with TRBJ2-7; the D gene is possibly TRBD1 (6 bases). The CDR3 sequence is 14 residues long. In germline, CDR1 is SGDLS, CDR2 YYNGEE. The V end lost 4 bases, the J end lost 7 bases, and 18 bases lay between the germline ends.

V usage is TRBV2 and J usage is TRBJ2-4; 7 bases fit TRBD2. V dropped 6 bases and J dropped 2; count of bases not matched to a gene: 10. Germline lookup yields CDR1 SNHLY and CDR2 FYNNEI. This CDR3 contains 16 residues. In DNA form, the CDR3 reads TGTGCCAGCAGCGCTCTGGGAGGGCCCACCAAAAACATTCAGTACTTC. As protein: CASSALGGPTKNIQYF.

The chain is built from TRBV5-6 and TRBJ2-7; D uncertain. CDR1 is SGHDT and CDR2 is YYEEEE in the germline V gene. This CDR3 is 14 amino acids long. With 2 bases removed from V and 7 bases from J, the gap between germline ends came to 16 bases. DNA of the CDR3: TGTGCCAGCAGCTTAGTGGAGCACTTGGGGGAGCAGTACTTC. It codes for CASSLVEHLGEQYF.

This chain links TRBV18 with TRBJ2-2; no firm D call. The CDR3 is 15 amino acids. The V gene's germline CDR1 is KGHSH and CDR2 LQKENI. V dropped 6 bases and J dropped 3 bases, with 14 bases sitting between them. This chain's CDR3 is CASSPGSWDTGELFF. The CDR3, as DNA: TGTGCCAGCTCCCCAGGCTCGTGGGACACCGGGGAGCTGTTTTTT.

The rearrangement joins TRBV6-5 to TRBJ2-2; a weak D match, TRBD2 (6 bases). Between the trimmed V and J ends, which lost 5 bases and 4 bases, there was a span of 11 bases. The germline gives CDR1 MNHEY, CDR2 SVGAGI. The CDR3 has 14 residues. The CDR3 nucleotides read TGTGCCAGCAGTCCATGGACTACCACCGGGGAGCTGTTTTTT. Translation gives CASSPWTTTGELFF.

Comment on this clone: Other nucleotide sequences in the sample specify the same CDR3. The CDR3: CASSPPGTGGTGELFF. The CDR3 nucleotides are TGTGCCAGCTCACCGCCTGGGACAGGGGGCACCGGGGAGCTGTTTTTT. The chain carries TRBV18 and TRBJ2-2; the match to TRBD1 covers 11 bases. V trimming: 3 bases; J trimming: 4 bases; junction bases outside the gene matches: 4. This CDR3 spans 16 amino acids. Germline loops: CDR1 KGHSH, CDR2 LQKENI.

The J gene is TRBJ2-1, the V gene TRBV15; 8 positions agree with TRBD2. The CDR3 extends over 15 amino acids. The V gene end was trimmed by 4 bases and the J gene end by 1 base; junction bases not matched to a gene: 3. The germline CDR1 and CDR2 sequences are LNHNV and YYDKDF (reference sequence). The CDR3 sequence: CATSTGTRSYNEQFF. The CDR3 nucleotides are TGTGCCACCAGCACTGGGACTAGATCCTACAATGAGCAGTTCTTC.

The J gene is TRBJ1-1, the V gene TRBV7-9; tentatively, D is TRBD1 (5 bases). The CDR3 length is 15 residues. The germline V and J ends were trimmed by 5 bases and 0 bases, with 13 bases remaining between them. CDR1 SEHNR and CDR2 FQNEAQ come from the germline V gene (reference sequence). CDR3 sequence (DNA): TGTGCCAGCAGCCCCCCCCGGGGCATGAACACTGAAGCTTTCTTT. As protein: CASSPPRGMNTEAFF.

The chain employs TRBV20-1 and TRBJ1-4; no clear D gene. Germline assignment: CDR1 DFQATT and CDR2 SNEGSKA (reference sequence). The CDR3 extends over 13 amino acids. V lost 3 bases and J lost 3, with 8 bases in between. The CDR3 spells CSASRQANEKLFF. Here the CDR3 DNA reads TGCAGTGCTAGTCGGCAAGCTAATGAAAAACTGTTTTTT.

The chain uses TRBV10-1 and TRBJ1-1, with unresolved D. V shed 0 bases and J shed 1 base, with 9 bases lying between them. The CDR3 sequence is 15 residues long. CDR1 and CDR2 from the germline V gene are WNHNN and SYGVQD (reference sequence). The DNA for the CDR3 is TGCGCCAGCAGTGAGTCGAAGCGGGGGAACACTGAAGCTTTCTTT. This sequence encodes CASSESKRGNTEAFF.

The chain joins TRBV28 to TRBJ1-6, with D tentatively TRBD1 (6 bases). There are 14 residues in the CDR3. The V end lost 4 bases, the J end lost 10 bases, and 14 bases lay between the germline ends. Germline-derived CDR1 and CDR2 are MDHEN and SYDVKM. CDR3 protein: CASSSGGIGSPLHF. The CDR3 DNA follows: TGTGCCAGCAGTTCTGGGGGCATCGGGTCACCCCTCCACTTT.

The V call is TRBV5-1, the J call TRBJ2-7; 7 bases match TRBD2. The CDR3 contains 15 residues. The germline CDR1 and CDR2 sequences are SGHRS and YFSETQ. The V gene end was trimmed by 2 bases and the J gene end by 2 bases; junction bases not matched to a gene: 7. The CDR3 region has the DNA TGCGCCAGCAGCTTCACGGCTAGCGGAGCCTACGAGCAGTACTTC. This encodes CASSFTASGAYEQYF.

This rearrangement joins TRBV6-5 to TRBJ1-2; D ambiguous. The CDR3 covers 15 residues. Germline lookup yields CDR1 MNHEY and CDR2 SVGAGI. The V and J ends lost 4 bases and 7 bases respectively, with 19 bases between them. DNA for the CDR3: TGTGCCAGCAGTTCCCCCCCAGGCCGCGTAGGTGGCTACACCTTC. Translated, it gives CASSSPPGRVGGYTF.

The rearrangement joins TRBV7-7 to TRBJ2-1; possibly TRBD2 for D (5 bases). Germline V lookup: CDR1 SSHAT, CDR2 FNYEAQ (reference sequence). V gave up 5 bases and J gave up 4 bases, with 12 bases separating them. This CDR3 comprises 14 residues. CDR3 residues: CASSPEGFYNEQFF. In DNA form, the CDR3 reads TGTGCCAGCAGCCCAGAGGGTTTTTACAATGAGCAGTTCTTC.

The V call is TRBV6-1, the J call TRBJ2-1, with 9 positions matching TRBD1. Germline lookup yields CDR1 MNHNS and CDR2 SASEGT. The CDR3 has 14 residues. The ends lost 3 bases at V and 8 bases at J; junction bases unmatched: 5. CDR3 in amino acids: CASSERQGGHEQFF. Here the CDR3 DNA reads TGTGCCAGCAGTGAGAGACAGGGGGGCCATGAGCAGTTCTTC.

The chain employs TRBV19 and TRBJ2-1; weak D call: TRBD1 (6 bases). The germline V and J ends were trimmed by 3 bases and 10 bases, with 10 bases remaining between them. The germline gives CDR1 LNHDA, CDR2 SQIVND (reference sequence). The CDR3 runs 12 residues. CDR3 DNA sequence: TGTGCCAGTAGTATTGGGGGCGGCGAGCAGTTCTTC. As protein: CASSIGGGEQFF.